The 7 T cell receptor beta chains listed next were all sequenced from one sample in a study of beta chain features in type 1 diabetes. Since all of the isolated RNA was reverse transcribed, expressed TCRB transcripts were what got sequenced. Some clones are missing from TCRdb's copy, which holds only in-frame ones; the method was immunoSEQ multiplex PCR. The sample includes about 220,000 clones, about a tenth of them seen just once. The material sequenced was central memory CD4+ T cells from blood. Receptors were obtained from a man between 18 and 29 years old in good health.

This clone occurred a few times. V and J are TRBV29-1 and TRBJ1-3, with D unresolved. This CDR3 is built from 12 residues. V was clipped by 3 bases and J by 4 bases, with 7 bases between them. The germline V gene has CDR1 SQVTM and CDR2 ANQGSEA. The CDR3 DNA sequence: TGCAGCGTTGATGTGGCGGGAAACACCATATATTTT. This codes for CSVDVAGNTIYF. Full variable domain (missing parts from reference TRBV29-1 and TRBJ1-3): SAVISQKPSRDICQRGTSLTIQCQVDSQVTMMFWYRQQPGQSLTLIATANQGSEATYESGFVIDKFPISRPNLTFSTLTVSNMSPEDSSIYLCSVDVAGNTIYFGEGSWLTVV.

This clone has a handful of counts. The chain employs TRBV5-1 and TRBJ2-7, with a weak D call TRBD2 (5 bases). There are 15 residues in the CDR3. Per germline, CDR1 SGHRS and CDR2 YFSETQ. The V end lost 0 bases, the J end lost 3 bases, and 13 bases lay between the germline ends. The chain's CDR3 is CASSLGSDYDYEQYF. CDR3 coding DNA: TGCGCCAGCAGCTTGGGTTCAGACTATGACTACGAGCAGTACTTC.

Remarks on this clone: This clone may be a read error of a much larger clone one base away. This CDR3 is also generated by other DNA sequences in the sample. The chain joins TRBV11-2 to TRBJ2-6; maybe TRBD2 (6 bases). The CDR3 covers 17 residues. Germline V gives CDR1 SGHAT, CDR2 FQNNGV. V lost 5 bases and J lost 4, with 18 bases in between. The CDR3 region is CASSGLTGVSGANVLTF. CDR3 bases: TGTGCCAGCAGCGGACTCACGGGAGTCTCGGGGGCCAACGTCCTGACTTTC.

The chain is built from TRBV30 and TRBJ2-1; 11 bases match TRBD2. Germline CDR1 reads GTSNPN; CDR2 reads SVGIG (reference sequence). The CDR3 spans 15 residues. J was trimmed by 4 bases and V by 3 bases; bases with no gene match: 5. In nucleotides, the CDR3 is TGTGCCTGGAGGGAACTAGCGGGAGTTTACAATGAGCAGTTCTTC. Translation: CAWRELAGVYNEQFF. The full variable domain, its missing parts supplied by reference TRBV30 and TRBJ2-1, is SQTIHQWPATLVQPVGSPLSLECTVEGTSNPNLYWYRQAAGRGLQLLFYSVGIGQISSEVPQNLSASRPQDRQFILSSKKLLLSDSGFYLCAWRELAGVYNEQFFGPGTRLTVL.

DNA of the CDR3: TGTGCCAGCAGCTCACACCAGAACACTGAAGCTTTCTTT. It yields the protein CASSSHQNTEAFF. The chain has TRBV7-3 and TRBJ1-1; no clear D. The V end lost 4 bases, the J end lost 1 base, and 7 bases lay between the germline ends. The germline V gene has CDR1 SGHTA and CDR2 FQGTGA. This CDR3 contains 13 residues.

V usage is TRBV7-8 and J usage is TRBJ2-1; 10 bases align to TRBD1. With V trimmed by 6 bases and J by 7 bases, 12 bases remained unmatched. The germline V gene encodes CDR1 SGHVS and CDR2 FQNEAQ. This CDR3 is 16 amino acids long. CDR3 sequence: CASRRQGAEVSNEQFF. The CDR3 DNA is TGTGCCAGCAGGCGACAGGGGGCTGAGGTCTCAAATGAGCAGTTCTTC.

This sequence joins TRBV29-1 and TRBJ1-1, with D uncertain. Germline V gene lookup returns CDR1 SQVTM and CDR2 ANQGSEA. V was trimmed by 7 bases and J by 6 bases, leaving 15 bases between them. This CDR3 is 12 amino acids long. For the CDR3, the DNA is TGCAGCGCAATTCCACCGAGCGCTGAAGCTTTCTTT. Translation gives CSAIPPSAEAFF.